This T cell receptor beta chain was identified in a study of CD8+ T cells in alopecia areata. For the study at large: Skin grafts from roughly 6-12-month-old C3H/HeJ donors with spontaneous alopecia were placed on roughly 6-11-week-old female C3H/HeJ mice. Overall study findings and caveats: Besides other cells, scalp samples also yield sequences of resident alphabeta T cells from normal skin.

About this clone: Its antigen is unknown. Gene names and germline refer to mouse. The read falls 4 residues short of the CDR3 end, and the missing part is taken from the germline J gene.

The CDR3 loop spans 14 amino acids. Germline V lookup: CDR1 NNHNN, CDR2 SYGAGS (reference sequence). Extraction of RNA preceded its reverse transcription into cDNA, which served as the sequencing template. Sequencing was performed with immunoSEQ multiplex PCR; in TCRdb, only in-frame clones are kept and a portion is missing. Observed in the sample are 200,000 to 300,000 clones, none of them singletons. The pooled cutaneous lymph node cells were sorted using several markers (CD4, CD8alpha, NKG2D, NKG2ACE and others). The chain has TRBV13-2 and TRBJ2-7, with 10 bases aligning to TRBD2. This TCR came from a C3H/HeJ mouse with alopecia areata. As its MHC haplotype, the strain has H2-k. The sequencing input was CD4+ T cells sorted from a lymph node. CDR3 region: CASGDAGGANEQYF. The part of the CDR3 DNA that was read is TGTGCCAGCGGTGATGCTGGGGGGGCGAAT.